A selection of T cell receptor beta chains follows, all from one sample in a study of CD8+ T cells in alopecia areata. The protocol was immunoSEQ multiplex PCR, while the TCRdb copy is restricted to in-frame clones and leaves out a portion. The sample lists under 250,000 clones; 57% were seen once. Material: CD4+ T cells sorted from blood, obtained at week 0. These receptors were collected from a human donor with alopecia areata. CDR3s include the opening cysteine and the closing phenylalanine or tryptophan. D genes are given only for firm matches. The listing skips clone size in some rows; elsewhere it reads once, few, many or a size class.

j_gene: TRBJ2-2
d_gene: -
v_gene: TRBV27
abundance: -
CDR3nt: TGTGCCAGCAGCCCCAGGAGGGCAGTTACCACCGGGGAGCTGTTTTTT
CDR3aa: CASSPRRAVTTGELFF

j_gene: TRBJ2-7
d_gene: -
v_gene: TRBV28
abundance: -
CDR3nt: TGTGCCAGCAGCTCCGGCGGCGGCGAGGACTACGAGCAGTACTTC
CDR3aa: CASSSGGGEDYEQYF

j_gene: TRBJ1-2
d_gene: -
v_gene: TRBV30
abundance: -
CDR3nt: TGTGCCTGGAGCCCAGGGAGTAGTGGCTACACCTTC
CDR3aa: CAWSPGSSGYTF

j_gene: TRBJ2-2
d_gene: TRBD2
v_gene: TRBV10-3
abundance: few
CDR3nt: TGTGCCATCAGCGGGACTAGTTCTGAACGCGGGGAGCTGTTTTTT
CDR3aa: CAISGTSSERGELFF

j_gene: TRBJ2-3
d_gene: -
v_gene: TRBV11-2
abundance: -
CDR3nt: TGTGCCAGCAGCTTGGGGACCCGGCCCTCAGATACGCAGTATTTT
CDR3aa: CASSLGTRPSDTQYF

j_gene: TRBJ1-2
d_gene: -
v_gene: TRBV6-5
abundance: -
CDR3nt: TGTGCCAGCAGTGAGCTTCGAGGGTCAGAAGGCTACACCTTC
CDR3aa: CASSELRGSEGYTF

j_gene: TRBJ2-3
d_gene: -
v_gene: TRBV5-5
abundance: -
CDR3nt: TGTGCCAGCAGCTTGGAGGGGGGCACAGATACGCAGTATTTT
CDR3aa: CASSLEGGTDTQYF

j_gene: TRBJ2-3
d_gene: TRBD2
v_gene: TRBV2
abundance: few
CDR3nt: TGTGCCAGCAGAGAGGGACTAGCGGGAGTAAATACGCAGTATTTT
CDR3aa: CASREGLAGVNTQYF

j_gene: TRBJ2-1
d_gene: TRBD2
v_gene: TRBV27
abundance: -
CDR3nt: TGTGCCAGCAGTAAGACTAGCGGGAGAGGGTACAATGAGCAGTTCTTC
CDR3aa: CASSKTSGRGYNEQFF

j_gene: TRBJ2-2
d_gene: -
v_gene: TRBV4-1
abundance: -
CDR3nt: TGCGCCAGCAGCCAGTTGGAGCGGGCGAACACCGGGGAGCTGTTTTTT
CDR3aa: CASSQLERANTGELFF

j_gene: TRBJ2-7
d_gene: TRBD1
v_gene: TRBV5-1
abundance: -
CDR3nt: TGCGCCAGCAGCTTATGGACAGGGATCTACGAGCAGTACTTC
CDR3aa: CASSLWTGIYEQYF

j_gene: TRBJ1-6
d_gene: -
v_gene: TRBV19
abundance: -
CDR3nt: TGTGCCAGTAGTGAGGGGGGCCGAAATTCACCCCTCCACTTT
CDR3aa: CASSEGGRNSPLHF

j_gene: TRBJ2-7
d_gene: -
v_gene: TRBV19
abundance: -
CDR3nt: TGTGCCAGTACCGGGCAGCTACCCTACGAGCAGTACTTC
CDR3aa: CASTGQLPYEQYF

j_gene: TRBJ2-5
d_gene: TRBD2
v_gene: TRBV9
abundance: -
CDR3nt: TGTGCCAGCAGCGTTCAAGCGGGATTCCAAGAGACCCAGTACTTC
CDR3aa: CASSVQAGFQETQYF

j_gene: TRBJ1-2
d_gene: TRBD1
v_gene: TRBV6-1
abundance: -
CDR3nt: TGTGCCAGCAGCCGACAGGGCCGTCGCGGCTATGGCTACACCTTC
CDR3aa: CASSRQGRRGYGYTF

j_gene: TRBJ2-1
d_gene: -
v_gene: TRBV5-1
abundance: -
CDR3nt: TGCGCCAGCAGCCCGGACACTGAGCAGTTCTTC
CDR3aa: CASSPDTEQFF

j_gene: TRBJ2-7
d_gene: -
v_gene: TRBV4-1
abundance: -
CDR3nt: TGCGCCAGCAGCCAACGACAGGACTCCTACGAGCAGTACTTC
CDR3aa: CASSQRQDSYEQYF

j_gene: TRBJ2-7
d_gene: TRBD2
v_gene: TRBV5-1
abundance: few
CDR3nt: TGCGCCAGCAGCTGGACGAATAGCGGGAGGGCCCGTGAGGAGCAGTACTTC
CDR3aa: CASSWTNSGRAREEQYF

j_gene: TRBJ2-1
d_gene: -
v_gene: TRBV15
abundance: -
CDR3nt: TGTGCCACCAGCAGAGATCAACCGGGATACAATGAGCAGTTCTTC
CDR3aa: CATSRDQPGYNEQFF

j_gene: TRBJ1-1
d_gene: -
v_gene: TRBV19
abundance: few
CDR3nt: TGTGCCAGTAGCACCACCCCATCGAACACTGAAGCTTTCTTT
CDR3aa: CASSTTPSNTEAFF

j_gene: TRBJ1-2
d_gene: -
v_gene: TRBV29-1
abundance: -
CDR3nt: TGCAGCGTCAAGACAGCTCTCGGGGGTGGCTACACCTTC
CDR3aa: CSVKTALGGGYTF

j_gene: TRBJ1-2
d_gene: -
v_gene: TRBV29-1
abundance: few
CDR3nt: TGCAGCGTTGACCAGGGACTGGGGTGGACCTTC
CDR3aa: CSVDQGLGWTF

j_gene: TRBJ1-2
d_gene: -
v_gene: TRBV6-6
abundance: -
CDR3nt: TGTGCCAGCAGTTCGCAATCGGTGGGCGGCTATGGCTACACCTTC
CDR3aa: CASSSQSVGGYGYTF

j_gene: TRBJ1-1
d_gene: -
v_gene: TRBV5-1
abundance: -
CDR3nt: TGCGCCAGCAGCCAGTCGACAGGGAACACTGAAGCTTTCTTT
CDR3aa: CASSQSTGNTEAFF

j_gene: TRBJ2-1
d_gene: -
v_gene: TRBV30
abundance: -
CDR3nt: TGTGCCTGGAAAAATGAGCAGTTCTTC
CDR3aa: CAWKNEQFF

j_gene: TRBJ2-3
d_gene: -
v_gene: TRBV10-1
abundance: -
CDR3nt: TGCGCCAGCAGTGATCCATCCGAACGGGGCGCAGATACGCAGTATTTT
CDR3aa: CASSDPSERGADTQYF

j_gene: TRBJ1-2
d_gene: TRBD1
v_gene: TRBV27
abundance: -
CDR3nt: TGTGCCAGCAGTTCCCTGGACAGGGCTCGCGGCTACACCTTC
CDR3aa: CASSSLDRARGYTF

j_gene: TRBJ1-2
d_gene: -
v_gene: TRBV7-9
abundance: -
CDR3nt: TGTGCCAGCAGCGTGACTCAGGGACGCGGGAACTATGGCTACACCTTC
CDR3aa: CASSVTQGRGNYGYTF

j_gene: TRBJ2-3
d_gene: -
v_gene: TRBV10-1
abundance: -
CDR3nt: TGCGCCAGCAGTGAGTCTTGGACCGCTTCTACAGATACGCAGTATTTT
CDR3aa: CASSESWTASTDTQYF

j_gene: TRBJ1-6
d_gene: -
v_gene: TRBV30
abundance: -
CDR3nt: TGTGCCTGGAGTGTACGGGGGGGAGGTTCACCCCTCCACTTT
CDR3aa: CAWSVRGGGSPLHF

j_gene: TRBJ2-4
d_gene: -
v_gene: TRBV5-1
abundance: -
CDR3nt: TGCGCCAGCAGCTTGGCCTCGGCGGAAAACATTCAGTACTTC
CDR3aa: CASSLASAENIQYF

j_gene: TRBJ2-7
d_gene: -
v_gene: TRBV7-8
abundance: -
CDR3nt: TGTGCCAGCAGCTTAGTCGGCGCCTACGAGCAGTACTTC
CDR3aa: CASSLVGAYEQYF

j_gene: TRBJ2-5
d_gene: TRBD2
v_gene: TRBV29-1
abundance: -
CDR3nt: TGCAGCGTTTGCGCGCGCGGGAGACAAGAGACCCAGTACTTC
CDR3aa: CSVCARGRQETQYF

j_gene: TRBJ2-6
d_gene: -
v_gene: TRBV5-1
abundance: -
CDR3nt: TGCGCCAGCAGACTAGAGTATTCTGGGGCCAACGTCCTGACTTTC
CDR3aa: CASRLEYSGANVLTF

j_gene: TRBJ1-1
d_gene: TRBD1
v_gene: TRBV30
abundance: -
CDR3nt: TGTGCCTCCACACGGGAACAGGGGGCTTCTTCGGCTTTCTTT
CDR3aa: CASTREQGASSAFF

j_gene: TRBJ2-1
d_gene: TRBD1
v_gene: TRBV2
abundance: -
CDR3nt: TGTGCCAGCAGTGAGAGAAGGGGGCAAAATGAGCAGTTCTTC
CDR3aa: CASSERRGQNEQFF

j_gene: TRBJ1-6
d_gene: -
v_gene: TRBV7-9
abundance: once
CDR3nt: TGTGCCAGCAGCCCGACGGGGTCACCCCTCCACTTT
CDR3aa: CASSPTGSPLHF

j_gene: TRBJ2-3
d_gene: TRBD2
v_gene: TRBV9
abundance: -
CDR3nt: TGTGCCAGCAGCGGCGGACTAGCGGAGACAGATACGCAGTATTTT
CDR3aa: CASSGGLAETDTQYF

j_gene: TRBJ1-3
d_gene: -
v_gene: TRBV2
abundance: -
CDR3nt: TGTGCCAGCAGCATACAGGGATCGGGTGGAAACACCATATATTTT
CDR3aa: CASSIQGSGGNTIYF

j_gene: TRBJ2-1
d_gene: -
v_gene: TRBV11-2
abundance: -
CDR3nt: TGTGCCAGCAGCCCACAGGGATTCTTCAATGAGCAGTTCTTC
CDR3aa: CASSPQGFFNEQFF

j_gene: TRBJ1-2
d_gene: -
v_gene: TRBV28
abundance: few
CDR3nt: TGTGCCAGCTGGGGGTACGGACACAACTATGGCTACACCTTC
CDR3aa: CASWGYGHNYGYTF

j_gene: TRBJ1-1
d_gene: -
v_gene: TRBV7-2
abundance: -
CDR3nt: TGTGCCAGCAGCTTAAGTCCCAGGGGTAACACTGAAGCTTTCTTT
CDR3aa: CASSLSPRGNTEAFF

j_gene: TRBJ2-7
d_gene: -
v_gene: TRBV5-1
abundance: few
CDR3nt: TGCGCCAGCAGCTCCCAACCAGCCCCTGCCTACGAGCAGTACTTC
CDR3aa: CASSSQPAPAYEQYF

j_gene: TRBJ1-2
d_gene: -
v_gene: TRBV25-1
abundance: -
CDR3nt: TGTGCCAGCAGACAGGGAGGGGCAGACTATGGCTACACCTTC
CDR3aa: CASRQGGADYGYTF

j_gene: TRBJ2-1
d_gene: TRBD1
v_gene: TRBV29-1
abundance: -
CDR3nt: TGCAGCGAGAGGACAGGGTACAATGAGCAGTTCTTC
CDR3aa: CSERTGYNEQFF

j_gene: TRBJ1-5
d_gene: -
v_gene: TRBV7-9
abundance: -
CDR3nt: TGTGCCAGCAGCCCAGGGGCGGATAGCAATCAGCCCCAGCATTTT
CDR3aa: CASSPGADSNQPQHF

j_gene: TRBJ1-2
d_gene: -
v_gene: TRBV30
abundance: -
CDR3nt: TGTGCCTGGAGTGTACTACAGGACGGCTACACCTTC
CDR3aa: CAWSVLQDGYTF

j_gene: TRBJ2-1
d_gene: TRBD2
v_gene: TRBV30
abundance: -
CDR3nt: TGTGCCTGGGCGGGACTAGCGAATTACAATGAGCAGTTCTTC
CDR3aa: CAWAGLANYNEQFF

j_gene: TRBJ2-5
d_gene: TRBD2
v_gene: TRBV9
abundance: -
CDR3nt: TGTGCCAGCAGCCGCACTAGGAGCGGGAGTGAGACCCAGTACTTC
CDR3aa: CASSRTRSGSETQYF

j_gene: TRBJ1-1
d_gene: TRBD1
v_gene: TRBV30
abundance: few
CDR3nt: TGTGCCTGGAGTGCTCAAAGAGGGACAGCCAAGATGAACACTGAAGCTTTCTTT
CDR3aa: CAWSAQRGTAKMNTEAFF